This TCR beta chain stems from a study of cytomegalovirus exposure and HLA in healthy donors. About the study: The same platform was used for the 120 or so validation repertoires as for the approximately 670 first-cohort repertoires, as reported in a later analysis.

Findings of the study overall: Per published reports, the classifier diagnosed cytomegalovirus status with high specificity and sensitivity. The majority of TCR sequences were rare, yet some public TCRs appeared in many donors. Researchers counted about 150 TCR beta chains as cytomegalovirus-associated.

V dropped 3 bases and J dropped 3 bases, with 14 bases sitting between them. The length of the CDR3 is 15 residues. From germline, CDR1 is SNHLY and CDR2 FYNNEI. Profiled with immunoSEQ multiplex PCR; TCRdb holds only in-frame clones, not every one. This sample has 300,000 to 450,000 clones; 86% occur once, and the top ten carry 0.8% to 0.85%. In regard to this clone: Its specificity is not known.

This TCR derives from a young woman in good health and CMV-seronegative. This rearrangement joins TRBV2 to TRBJ2-5; a possible D gene is TRBD2 (6 bases). The sequenced sample was PBMCs. The CDR3 loop reads CASSDLRGTEETQYF. In DNA form, the CDR3 reads TGTGCCAGCAGTGATCTCCGGGGGACCGAAGAGACCCAGTACTTC.